What follows are 9 T cell receptor beta chains derived from one specimen sequenced in a study of human T cells and chemical hapten exposure. It was from unfractionated whole blood that total RNA was extracted. For the library, individual cDNA molecules each received unique molecular identifiers. TCRdb analysed the reads with MiXCR anew, one entry per CDR3 protein. This sample has about 120,000 distinct CDR3 sequences, with 8.5% to 9% found just once. The sample was whole blood. These receptors came from a human donor in good health. Some clones in this sample may be carry-over from other donors' samples.

The chain combines TRBV13 with TRBJ2-1, with D perhaps TRBD1 (5 bases). Germline CDR1 and CDR2: PRHDT and FYEKMQ (reference sequence). V lost 8 bases to trimming and J lost 6 bases, with 14 bases between them. This CDR3 has 13 amino acids. The CDR3, as DNA: TGTGCCAGCGGACACAAACCAGGCAATGAGCAGTTCTTC. Its protein is CASGHKPGNEQFF.

This clonotype was picked up a small number of times. The chain joins TRBV7-9 to TRBJ1-2, with D unresolved. The length of the CDR3 is 11 residues. V lost 5 bases, J lost 8 bases, and 9 bases lay in between. Germline V gene lookup returns CDR1 SEHNR and CDR2 FQNEAQ (reference sequence). CDR3 in amino acids: CASSMGSGYTF. Here the CDR3 DNA reads TGTGCCAGCAGCATGGGGAGCGGCTACACCTTC.

This clonotype was detected a few times. The chain joins TRBV7-9 to TRBJ2-1; the match to TRBD2 covers 12 bases. Trimming at V came to 1 base and at J to 5 bases, leaving 9 bases not matched to a gene. CDR3 length equals 18 residues. Germline V CDR1 and CDR2: SEHNR, FQNEAQ (reference sequence). CDR3 amino acids: CASSLGLAGASPNNEQFF. Here the CDR3 DNA reads TGTGCCAGCAGCTTAGGACTAGCGGGGGCCTCACCCAACAATGAGCAGTTCTTC.

V gene TRBV4-3 combines with J gene TRBJ2-3; tentatively, D is TRBD2 (7 bases). The CDR3 loop spans 15 amino acids. In germline, CDR1 is LGHNA, CDR2 YSLEER. Trimming pared 6 bases from V and 5 bases from J, leaving 18 bases between. CDR3 nucleotides: TGCGCCAGCAGTCAGGGAGGGGACATGGGAGATACGCAGTATTTT. Residues: CASSQGGDMGDTQYF.

This clonotype appeared a few times. The chain employs TRBV5-1 and TRBJ2-5; 10 bases map to TRBD2. CDR1 is SGHRS, CDR2 YFSETQ, per germline. V lost 2 bases, J lost 4 bases, and 5 bases stayed unmatched. This CDR3 has 15 residues. The CDR3 loop reads CASSFSAGGRETQYF. Written as DNA, the CDR3 is TGCGCCAGCAGCTTCTCAGCGGGGGGGCGAGAGACCCAGTACTTC.

The chain recombines TRBV7-8 with TRBJ2-7, with D maybe TRBD1 (6 bases). V dropped 5 bases and J dropped 2 bases, with 13 bases sitting between them. CDR1 SGHVS and CDR2 FQNEAQ come from the germline V gene. This CDR3 has 14 residues. In nucleotides, the CDR3 is TGTGCCAGCAGCCCCGGGACACCGACCTACGAGCAGTACTTC. Amino acid sequence: CASSPGTPTYEQYF.

At least ten counts were recorded for this clonotype. This chain's CDR3 is CASSSRTAYNSPLHF. CDR3 DNA sequence: TGTGCCAGCAGTAGCCGGACAGCCTATAATTCACCCCTCCACTTT. This rearrangement joins TRBV28 to TRBJ1-6; D possibly corresponds to TRBD1 (6 bases). The germline CDR1 and CDR2 sequences are MDHEN and SYDVKM. V lost 5 bases to trimming and J lost 2 bases, with 10 bases between them. This CDR3 spans 15 amino acids. The whole variable domain, remainder taken from reference TRBV28 and TRBJ1-6, is DVKVTQSSRYLVKRTGEKVFLECVQDMDHENMFWYRQDPGLGLRLIYFSYDVKMKEKGDIPEGYSVSREKKERFSLILESASTNQTSMYLCASSSRTAYNSPLHFGNGTRLTVT.

There are a few counts of this clonotype. The chain couples TRBV11-2 to TRBJ2-7; 7 bases are a match to TRBD1. Germline lookup yields CDR1 SGHAT and CDR2 FQNNGV. V lost 5 bases to trimming and J lost 6 bases; unmatched junction nucleotides: 7. This CDR3 has 13 amino acids. CDR3 DNA: TGTGCCAGCAGCCCGCCGACAGGGCGCGAGCAGTACTTC. It specifies CASSPPTGREQYF.

The V call is TRBV20-1, the J call TRBJ2-1; TRBD1 agrees at 9 bases. The germline V gene encodes CDR1 DFQATT and CDR2 SNEGSKA (reference sequence). This CDR3 contains 14 residues. The CDR3 coding sequence is TGCAGCGCCCCACCCGGGACAGGGATATATGAGCAGTTCTTC. Protein product: CSAPPGTGIYEQFF.